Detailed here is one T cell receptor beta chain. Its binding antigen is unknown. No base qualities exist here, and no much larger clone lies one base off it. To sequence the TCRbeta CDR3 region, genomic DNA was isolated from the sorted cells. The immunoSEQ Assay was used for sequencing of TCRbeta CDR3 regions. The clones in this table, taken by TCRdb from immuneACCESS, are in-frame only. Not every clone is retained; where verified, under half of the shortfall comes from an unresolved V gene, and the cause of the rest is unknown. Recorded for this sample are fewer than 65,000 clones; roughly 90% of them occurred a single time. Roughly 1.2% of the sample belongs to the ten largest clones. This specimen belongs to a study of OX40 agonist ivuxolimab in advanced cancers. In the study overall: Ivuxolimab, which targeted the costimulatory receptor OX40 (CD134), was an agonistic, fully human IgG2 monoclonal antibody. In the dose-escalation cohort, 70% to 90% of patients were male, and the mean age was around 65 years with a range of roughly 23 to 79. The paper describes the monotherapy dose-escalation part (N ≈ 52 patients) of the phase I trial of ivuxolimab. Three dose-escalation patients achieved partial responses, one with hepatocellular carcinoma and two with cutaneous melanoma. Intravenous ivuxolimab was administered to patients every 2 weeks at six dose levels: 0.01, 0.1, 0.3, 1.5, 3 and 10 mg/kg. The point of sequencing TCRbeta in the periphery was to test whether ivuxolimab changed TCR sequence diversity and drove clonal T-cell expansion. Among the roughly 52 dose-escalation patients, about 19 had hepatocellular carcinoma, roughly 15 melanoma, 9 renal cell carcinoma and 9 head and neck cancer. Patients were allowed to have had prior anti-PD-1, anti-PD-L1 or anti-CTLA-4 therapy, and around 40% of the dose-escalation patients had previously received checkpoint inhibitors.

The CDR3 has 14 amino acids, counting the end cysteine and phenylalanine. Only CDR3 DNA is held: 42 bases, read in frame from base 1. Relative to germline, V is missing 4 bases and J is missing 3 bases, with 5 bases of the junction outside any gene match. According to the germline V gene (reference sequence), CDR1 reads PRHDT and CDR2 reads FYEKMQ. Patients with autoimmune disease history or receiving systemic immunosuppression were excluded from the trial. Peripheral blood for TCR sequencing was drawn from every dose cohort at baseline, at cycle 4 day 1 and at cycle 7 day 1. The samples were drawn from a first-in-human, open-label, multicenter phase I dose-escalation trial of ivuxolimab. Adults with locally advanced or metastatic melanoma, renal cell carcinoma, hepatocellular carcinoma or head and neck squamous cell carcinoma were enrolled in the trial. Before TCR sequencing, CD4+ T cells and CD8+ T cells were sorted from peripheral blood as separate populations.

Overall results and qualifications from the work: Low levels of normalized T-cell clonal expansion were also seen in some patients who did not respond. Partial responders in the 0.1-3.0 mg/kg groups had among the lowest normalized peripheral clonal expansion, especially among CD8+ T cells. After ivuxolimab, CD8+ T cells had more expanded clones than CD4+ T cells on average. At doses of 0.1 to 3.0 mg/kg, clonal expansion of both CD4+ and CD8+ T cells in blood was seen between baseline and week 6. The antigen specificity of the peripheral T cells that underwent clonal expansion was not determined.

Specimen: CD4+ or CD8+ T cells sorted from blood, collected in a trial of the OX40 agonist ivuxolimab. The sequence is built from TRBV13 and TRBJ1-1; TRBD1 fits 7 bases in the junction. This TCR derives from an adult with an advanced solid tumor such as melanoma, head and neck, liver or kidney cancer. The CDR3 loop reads CASSSGTADTEAFF. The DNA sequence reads TGTGCCAGCAGCTCGGGGACAGCCGACACTGAAGCTTTCTTT.